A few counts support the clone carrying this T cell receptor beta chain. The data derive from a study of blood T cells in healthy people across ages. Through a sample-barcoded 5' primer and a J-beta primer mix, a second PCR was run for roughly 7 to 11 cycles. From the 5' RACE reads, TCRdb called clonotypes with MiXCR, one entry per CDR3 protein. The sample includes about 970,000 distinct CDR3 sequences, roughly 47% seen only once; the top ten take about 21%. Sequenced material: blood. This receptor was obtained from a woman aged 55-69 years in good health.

The CDR3 nucleotides read TGTGCCAGCAGTGCCGTTAACGAGCAGTACTTC. Translated: CASSAVNEQYF. V usage is TRBV2 and J usage is TRBJ2-7, with D hard to call. Germline V lookup: CDR1 SNHLY, CDR2 FYNNEI. Trimming pared 4 bases from V and 5 bases from J, leaving 6 bases between. CDR3 length equals 11 residues.